The T cell receptor (beta chain) under discussion was sequenced for a study of CXCR3-negative and CXCR3-positive naive CD8 T cells. Germline CDR1 SGHRS, CDR2 YFSETQ. The CDR3 loop spans 12 amino acids. The TRB cDNA libraries were prepared by 5' RACE with UMI labels. TCRdb re-called the 5' RACE reads and gives one entry per CDR3 protein, without DNA. The specimen's table records around 56,000 distinct CDR3 sequences. Overall study findings and caveats: No difference in surface CD5 was seen between naive subsets, and TCR strength was inferred from TRB CDR3 properties.

As to this clonotype: The antigen is unknown.

J is TRBJ2-4 and V is TRBV5-1; TCRdb's D call of TRBD1 is untestable without DNA. The sample was naive CXCR3- CD8+ T cells from blood. The subset: CD45RO-CCR7+CD27+CD95- naive CD8+ T cells lacking CXCR3 (TNR3-). The clonotype comes from a human donor in good health. Some clones in this sample may be carry-over from other donors' samples. The CDR3 here is CASSLGGDIQYF.